This TCR beta chain derives from a study of T-cell memory formation after mild COVID-19. Whole-study context: Each donor largely had its own TCR clusters. Study-wide results and caveats: CD4+ contracting clones were found mainly in CM and EM, and CD8+ ones in EMRA. The pre-infection memory compartment contained some responding clones, suggesting cross-reactive memory joined.

The sample holds a few counts of this clonotype. Its antigen is unidentified. It was 5'RACE with constant-segment primers that produced the TCR alpha and TCR beta cDNA libraries, which carried sample barcodes and UMIs. TCRdb processed the 5' RACE reads anew with MiXCR; each CDR3 protein has one entry. The sample has some 200,000 distinct CDR3 sequences; roughly a fifth are singletons. Sample: PBMCs or a T cell subset sorted from them (not recorded which). The sequence was obtained from an adult woman who had mild COVID-19 (a few samples of this study predate the infection). Cell type and time point are not known.

The CDR3 DNA is TGTGCCAGCAGTTTATCGATAGCGGGAGATGGCGAGCAGTACTTC. Amino acids: CASSLSIAGDGEQYF. The rearrangement uses TRBV27 and TRBJ2-7; 9 nucleotides align to TRBD2. This CDR3 has 15 residues. Germline CDR1 and CDR2: MNHEY and SMNVEV (reference sequence). The V segment lost 0 bases and the J segment 6 bases; nucleotides outside the gene matches: 6.